A single sample gave rise to the 16 T cell receptor beta chains below, sequenced in a study of T-cell memory formation after mild COVID-19. MiXCR was run by TCRdb on the 5' RACE reads, yielding one entry per CDR3 protein. This sample has roughly 310,000 distinct CDR3 sequences, with approximately 15% found just once. The sample was PBMCs or a T cell subset sorted from them (not recorded which). The source of these receptors is a man aged 18 to 29 who had mild COVID-19 (a few samples of this study predate the infection). Cell type and time point are not known.

The rearrangement uses TRBV5-5 and TRBJ2-5; D unclear. Germline V gives CDR1 SGHKS, CDR2 YYEKEE (reference sequence). The CDR3 runs to 14 residues. Trimming removed 4 bases from V and 5 bases from J, with 15 bases in between. The CDR3, as DNA: TGTGCCAGCAGCCCATTGATCTCTGCGGAGACCCAGTACTTC. It encodes CASSPLISAETQYF.

The sample holds a few counts of this clonotype. The chain recombines TRBV5-1 with TRBJ1-1; D is undetermined. Trimming removed 2 bases at V and 4 bases at J, with 9 bases between. This CDR3 is 13 amino acids long. The V gene's germline CDR1 is SGHRS and CDR2 YFSETQ. The CDR3 here is CASSFGPITEAFF. The CDR3 DNA follows: TGCGCCAGCAGCTTCGGTCCTATCACTGAAGCTTTCTTT.

V usage is TRBV19 and J usage is TRBJ1-6, with 8 nucleotides matching TRBD1. CDR3 length: 16 amino acids. V was pared by 4 bases and J by 8 bases, with 10 bases of the junction left unmatched. Germline V gene sequence: CDR1 LNHDA, CDR2 SQIVND (reference sequence). The CDR3 region has the DNA TGTGCCAGTAGTACCACCCCACAGGGACAGGATTCACCCCTCCACTTT. Amino acids: CASSTTPQGQDSPLHF.

This clonotype showed up just a few times. The gene calls are TRBV6-6 and TRBJ2-1; 13 nucleotides line up with TRBD2. From germline, CDR1 is MNHNY and CDR2 SVGAGI (reference sequence). V was pared by 6 bases and J by 4 bases, with 0 bases of the junction left unmatched. The CDR3 spans 14 residues. The CDR3 sequence is CASRTSGGYNEQFF. The CDR3 nucleotides read TGTGCCAGCAGGACTAGCGGGGGGTACAATGAGCAGTTCTTC.

The chain joins TRBV6-2 or TRBV6-3 to TRBJ2-2; the D gene is possibly TRBD2 (5 bases). There are 13 residues in the CDR3. V gave up 8 bases and J gave up 5 bases, with 12 bases separating them. Germline V lookup: CDR1 MNHEY, CDR2 SVGEGT. In DNA, the CDR3 is TGTGCCAGCTGGGAGCAGTTAACCGGGGAGCTGTTTTTT. This encodes CASWEQLTGELFF.

V and J are TRBV11-2 and TRBJ2-3; D not resolved. The germline V gene encodes CDR1 SGHAT and CDR2 FQNNGV. With 4 bases removed from V and 4 bases from J, the gap between germline ends came to 6 bases. This CDR3 is built from 12 residues. CDR3 sequence (DNA): TGTGCCAGCAGCTCCCAGTCAGATACGCAGTATTTT. This translates into CASSSQSDTQYF.

This clonotype was observed at least ten times. The chain joins TRBV7-2 to TRBJ2-5, with D tentatively TRBD1 (6 bases). V was cut by 4 bases and J by 8 bases, with 17 bases left in between. The CDR3 totals 14 residues. Germline V lookup: CDR1 SGHTA, CDR2 FQGNSA. The CDR3 nucleotides read TGTGCCAGCAGCTCCCAGGGGTTGTCGGGTACCCAGTACTTC. This sequence encodes CASSSQGLSGTQYF.

This clonotype was seen a few times. The chain combines TRBV2 with TRBJ2-1; TRBD1 matches at 10 bases. The CDR3 has 13 residues. Looked up from germline, CDR1 is SNHLY and CDR2 is FYNNEI. The V gene end was trimmed by 5 bases and the J gene end by 9 bases; junction bases not matched to a gene: 4. CDR3 sequence (DNA): TGTGCCAGCAGTCAGGACAGGGGGGCTGAGCAGTTCTTC. This gives the protein CASSQDRGAEQFF. The variable domain in full, completed from reference TRBV2 and TRBJ2-1, reads EPEVTQTPSHQVTQMGQEVILRCVPISNHLYFYWYRQILGQKVEFLVSFYNNEISEKSEIFDDQFSVERPDGSNFTLKIRSTKLEDSAMYFCASSQDRGAEQFFGPGTRLTVL.

This sequence joins TRBV20-1 and TRBJ2-5; D is possibly TRBD1 (5 bases). The CDR3 runs to 13 residues. The germline V gene encodes CDR1 DFQATT and CDR2 SNEGSKA (reference sequence). V gave up 5 bases and J gave up 5 bases, with 15 bases separating them. The chain's CDR3 is CSAADINWETQYF. The CDR3 DNA reads as TGCAGTGCTGCGGACATCAACTGGGAGACCCAGTACTTC.

This clonotype showed up just a few times. This chain uses TRBV11-2 with TRBJ1-2; no firm D call. Deletions cut 1 base from V and 6 bases from J, with 9 bases between. Germline loops: CDR1 SGHAT, CDR2 FQNNGV. This CDR3 contains 13 residues. CDR3 coding DNA: TGTGCCAGCAGCTTAGTCGGGGAGGATGGCTACACCTTC. Residues: CASSLVGEDGYTF. The variable domain in full, completed from reference TRBV11-2 and TRBJ1-2, reads EAGVAQSPRYKIIEKRQSVAFWCNPISGHATLYWYQQILGQGPKLLIQFQNNGVVDDSQLPKDRFSAERLKGVDSTLKIQPAKLEDSAVYLCASSLVGEDGYTFGSGTRLTVV.

This clonotype occurred many times. The rearrangement uses TRBV7-2 and TRBJ2-2; unclear D gene. This CDR3 is 12 amino acids long. CDR1 is SGHTA and CDR2 is FQGNSA in the germline V gene. The V end lost 3 bases, the J end lost 4 bases, and 3 bases lay between the germline ends. This CDR3 is CASSLVTGELFF. Written as DNA, the CDR3 is TGTGCCAGCAGCTTGGTCACCGGGGAGCTGTTTTTT. Combining the CDR3 with reference TRBV7-2 and TRBJ2-2 gives the whole variable domain GAGVSQSPSNKVTEKGKDVELRCDPISGHTALYWYRQSLGQGLEFLIYFQGNSAPDKSGLPSDRFSAERTGGSVSTLTIQRTQQEDSAVYLCASSLVTGELFFGEGSRLTVL.

This clonotype was counted only a few times. The chain has TRBV7-2 and TRBJ2-1, with D tentatively TRBD1 (5 bases). The germline V and J ends were trimmed by 5 bases and 0 bases, with 11 bases remaining between them. The germline CDR1 and CDR2 sequences are SGHTA and FQGNSA. The CDR3 extends over 15 amino acids. The CDR3 region has the DNA TGTGCCAGCAGCAGGACACCGCTCTCCTACAATGAGCAGTTCTTC. This encodes CASSRTPLSYNEQFF.

The CDR3 region is CASSLGNSGANVLTF. In nucleotides, the CDR3 is TGTGCCAGCAGTTTAGGGAACTCTGGGGCCAACGTCCTGACTTTC. The chain is built from TRBV28 and TRBJ2-6; D unresolved. The CDR3 has 15 amino acids. V was clipped by 2 bases and J by 0 bases, with 5 bases between them. The germline V gene encodes CDR1 MDHEN and CDR2 SYDVKM.

This clonotype was counted a single time. This sequence joins TRBV4-3 and TRBJ2-3; 9 bases fit TRBD2. After removal of 2 bases from V and 2 bases from J, the junction contained 8 bases not matched to a gene. The length of the CDR3 is 17 residues. Looked up from germline, CDR1 is LGHNA and CDR2 is YSLEER. The CDR3 sequence is CASSQRRLAELTDTQYF. The CDR3 coding sequence is TGCGCCAGCAGCCAACGCCGACTAGCGGAGCTCACAGATACGCAGTATTTT.

V is TRBV5-1 and J is TRBJ1-6; TRBD1 aligns across 10 bases. Per germline, CDR1 SGHRS and CDR2 YFSETQ. This CDR3 has 14 amino acids. V was clipped by 4 bases and J by 9 bases; unmatched bases: 4. The chain's CDR3 is CASSVGTGASPLHF. CDR3 nucleotides: TGCGCCAGCAGCGTCGGGACAGGGGCTTCACCCCTCCACTTT.

The chain recombines TRBV20-1 with TRBJ1-2, with D perhaps TRBD1 (6 bases). Deletions cut 7 bases from V and 8 bases from J, with 20 bases between. Per the germline V gene, CDR1 is DFQATT and CDR2 is SNEGSKA (reference sequence). This CDR3 spans 13 amino acids. The CDR3: CSVKLLDSRGYTF. The CDR3 DNA reads as TGCAGTGTGAAACTACTGGACAGTCGGGGCTACACCTTC.